This T cell receptor beta chain was observed in a study of CD8 T cells in Susac syndrome. Looking at the study overall: There were Susac syndrome patients who were therapy-naive at blood draw, others on corticosteroids, and others on intravenous immunoglobulin alone.

Overall study results and limits: It was acknowledged in the study that its TCR sequencing and HLA analysis involved a relatively small number of individuals.

Reverse transcription of about 0.5 to 1 ug RNA was carried out with random hexamers. One entry per CDR3 protein results from TCRdb running MiXCR on the immunoSEQ multiplex PCR reads. The table has under 200,000 distinct CDR3 sequences, roughly 91% seen once. This CDR3 region has 12 residues. Germline V gene sequence: CDR1 LGHDT, CDR2 YNNKEL (reference sequence). Trimming shortened V by 1 base and J by 11 bases, and 11 bases separated the two germline ends. A remark on this clonotype: No antigen is known for it.

FACS was used to enrich TEMRA cells, whereas the CD8+ and CD4+ T cells were obtained by negative isolation. The sequenced sample was CD4+ T cells from PBMCs. The V gene is TRBV3-1, the J gene TRBJ1-1; D unresolved. The clonotype originates from a human donor with Susac syndrome. For the CDR3, the DNA is TGTGCCAGCAGCCAAGGGGTAAAGCGCGCTTTCTTT. Amino acids: CASSQGVKRAFF.